The 20 T cell receptor beta chains presented below share a single source sample, sequenced in a study of spatial heterogeneity in lung cancer. Documented time point: sample taken at primary tumor resection. The authors sequenced whole RNA from tumor, nontumor lung or frozen PBMC without sorting. Via MiXCR, TCRdb re-called the 5' RACE reads, giving one row per CDR3 protein. In the table there are some 5,000 distinct CDR3 sequences, more than 30% of which are singletons. Material: PBMCs, obtained at surgery. The receptors were gathered from a female donor with early-stage non-small cell lung cancer.

About this clonotype itself: This beta chain is a stray read from a library made for alpha chains; its abundance is not meaningful. The rearrangement joins TRBV29-1 to TRBJ2-1; a possible D gene is TRBD1 (5 bases). V shed 7 bases and J shed 1 base, with 14 bases lying between them. The CDR3 spans 14 residues. Germline loops: CDR1 SQVTM, CDR2 ANQGSEA. The DNA for the CDR3 is TGCAGCGCCCCAGACAGTGGGTCCTACAATGAGCAGTTCTTC. Translated, it gives CSAPDSGSYNEQFF.

This clonotype is large. This beta chain was picked up by a library intended for alpha chains and is off target, so its count carries little meaning. The V and J genes are TRBV3-1 and TRBJ2-5; TRBD1 aligns across 7 bases. Germline CDR1 LGHDT, CDR2 YNNKEL (reference sequence). There are 12 residues in the CDR3. Trimming took 8 bases from V and 1 from J; bases not matched to a gene: 1. CDR3 region: CASRDSQETQYF. Written as DNA, the CDR3 is TGTGCCAGCCGGGACAGCCAAGAGACCCAGTACTTC.

To note about this clonotype: The library was prepared for alpha chains; this beta chain is a stray read, so its frequency means little. This chain joins TRBV20-1 and TRBJ2-2; 7 positions match TRBD1. This CDR3 has 15 amino acids. V was pared by 3 bases and J by 6 bases, with 10 bases of the junction left unmatched. Germline V gene lookup returns CDR1 DFQATT and CDR2 SNEGSKA (reference sequence). This CDR3 reads CSARQGVRPSGELFF. The CDR3 DNA reads TGCAGTGCTAGGCAGGGGGTGAGGCCCTCCGGGGAGCTGTTTTTT.

A note on this clonotype: The library was prepared for alpha chains; this beta chain is a stray read, so its frequency means little. The chain has TRBV7-2 and TRBJ2-1; TRBD2 matches 7 bases. The CDR3 is made up of 17 amino acids. Per the germline V gene, CDR1 is SGHTA and CDR2 is FQGNSA. V trimming: 2 bases; J trimming: 5 bases; junction bases outside the gene matches: 12. CDR3 in amino acids: CASSLLGGGLGDNEQFF. The CDR3 DNA follows: TGTGCCAGCAGCTTACTAGGTGGTGGACTAGGGGACAATGAGCAGTTCTTC.

With respect to this clonotype: Being off target in a library aimed at alpha chains, this beta chain has a size of little meaning. This rearrangement joins TRBV7-2 to TRBJ2-2; D might be TRBD2 (7 bases). Trimming shortened V by 3 bases and J by 6 bases, and 14 bases separated the two germline ends. Per the germline V gene, CDR1 is SGHTA and CDR2 is FQGNSA. The CDR3 runs 15 residues. The CDR3 here is CASSLRTGRAGELFF. The CDR3, as DNA: TGTGCCAGCAGCTTGCGAACAGGGAGGGCCGGGGAGCTGTTTTTT.

A note on this clonotype: Because the library targeted alpha chains, this beta chain is an off-target read whose size means little. The chain combines TRBV10-3 with TRBJ2-3; D gene ambiguous. The CDR3 spans 12 residues. Trimming took 0 bases from V and 6 from J, leaving 4 bases between them. CDR1 and CDR2 from the germline V gene are ENHRY and SYGVKD. DNA for the CDR3: TGTGCCATCAGTGAGTCGGTGGATACGCAGTATTTT. Translating it yields CAISESVDTQYF.

As regards this clonotype: Little can be read into the size of this beta chain, an off-target read in a library designed for alpha chains. J is TRBJ2-3 and V is TRBV25-1, with 10 positions matching TRBD2. Per germline, CDR1 MGHDK and CDR2 SYGVNS. J gave up 5 bases and V 7 bases, and 6 bases lay outside the gene matches. The CDR3 runs to 14 residues. The CDR3 loop reads CASNFASGGDTQYF. As DNA, the CDR3 is TGTGCCAGCAATTTTGCTAGCGGGGGAGATACGCAGTATTTT. Full variable domain (outside the CDR3, taken from reference TRBV25-1 and TRBJ2-3): EADIYQTPRYLVIGTGKKITLECSQTMGHDKMYWYQQDPGMELHLIHYSYGVNSTEKGDLSSESTVSRIRTEHFPLTLESARPSHTSQYLCASNFASGGDTQYFGPGTRLTVL.

Comment on this clonotype: This beta chain lies outside the target of a library built for alpha chains; its clone size means little. This rearrangement joins TRBV11-2 to TRBJ2-3; 9 positions agree with TRBD2. V shed 5 bases and J 3 bases; nucleotides not matched to a gene: 3. CDR1 and CDR2 from the germline V gene are SGHAT and FQNNGV. This CDR3 spans 14 amino acids. The CDR3 loop is CASSAGLATDTQYF. DNA of the CDR3: TGTGCCAGCAGCGCAGGACTAGCGACAGATACGCAGTATTTT.

Concerning this clonotype: Because this beta chain is a stray read in a library intended to capture alpha chains, its abundance should not be given much weight. This chain connects TRBV19 to TRBJ2-5; the D is unclear. This CDR3 comprises 13 residues. The ends were cut back, 1 base at V and 7 bases at J, with 10 bases in the middle. Germline V gives CDR1 LNHDA, CDR2 SQIVND (reference sequence). The CDR3 reads CASSIVQPGTQYF. The CDR3 region has the DNA TGTGCCAGTAGTATAGTCCAACCCGGGACCCAGTACTTC.

This clonotype showed up just a few times. Found in a library prepared for alpha chains, this beta chain is an off-target read, and its abundance has little meaning. The chain links TRBV27 to TRBJ2-1; D is uncertain. Germline loops: CDR1 MNHEY, CDR2 SMNVEV (reference sequence). V lost 9 bases to trimming and J lost 10 bases, with 10 bases between them. There are 10 residues in the CDR3. The CDR3 DNA sequence: TGTGCCAGTGGGTGGTGGGAGCAGTTCTTC. Protein product: CASGWWEQFF.

Remarks on this clonotype: Being off target in a library aimed at alpha chains, this beta chain has a size of little meaning. The chain joins TRBV28 to TRBJ2-3; a possible D gene is TRBD1 (5 bases). Germline V CDR1 and CDR2: MDHEN, SYDVKM. V lost 7 bases and J 0 bases, leaving 14 bases between the germline ends. CDR3 length: 15 residues. As DNA, the CDR3 is TGTGCCAGCACCCTGTCCGACAGAAGCACAGATACGCAGTATTTT. Residues: CASTLSDRSTDTQYF.

Turning to this clonotype: A library prepared for alpha chains yielded this beta chain as an off-target read; its size is of little meaning. The CDR3 loop is CASSEWSGLGEQFF. CDR3 coding DNA: TGTGCCAGCAGTGAATGGTCGGGACTAGGTGAGCAGTTCTTC. The chain employs TRBV2 and TRBJ2-1; 8 nucleotides agree with TRBD2. V lost 2 bases and J lost 9; bases outside the gene matches: 6. Looked up from germline, CDR1 is SNHLY and CDR2 is FYNNEI. The CDR3 covers 14 residues. The full variable domain, rest sourced from reference TRBV2 and TRBJ2-1, is EPEVTQTPSHQVTQMGQEVILRCVPISNHLYFYWYRQILGQKVEFLVSFYNNEISEKSEIFDDQFSVERPDGSNFTLKIRSTKLEDSAMYFCASSEWSGLGEQFFGPGTRLTVL.

Worth noting for this clonotype: Since it is a stray read in a library aimed at alpha chains, this beta chain has a size that is not meaningful. The chain employs TRBV11-2 and TRBJ2-7; 8 nucleotides match TRBD1. The length of the CDR3 is 15 residues. The germline V gene encodes CDR1 SGHAT and CDR2 FQNNGV. Trimming took 4 bases from V and 6 from J; bases not matched to a gene: 11. The CDR3: CASSSRAGGTFEQYF. For the CDR3, the DNA is TGTGCCAGCAGCTCCCGGGCAGGGGGCACTTTCGAGCAGTACTTC.

This clonotype was detected a few times. This beta chain is an unintended read in a library built for alpha chains; its size means little. V is TRBV20-1 and J is TRBJ2-7; TRBD1 aligns across 9 bases. Trimming at V came to 3 bases and at J to 9 bases, leaving 12 bases not matched to a gene. Germline-derived CDR1 and CDR2 are DFQATT and SNEGSKA (reference sequence). The CDR3 has 14 residues. For the CDR3, the DNA is TGCAGTGCTAGTGTGGGACAGGGTTCTCACGCGCAGTACTTC. Amino acids: CSASVGQGSHAQYF.

With regard to this clonotype: With the library built for alpha chains, this beta chain is off target and its frequency is not meaningful. The chain joins TRBV5-6 to TRBJ2-5; D is unresolved. Looked up from germline, CDR1 is SGHDT and CDR2 is YYEEEE. The CDR3 extends over 14 amino acids. Trimming pared 4 bases from V and 0 bases from J, leaving 10 bases between. The CDR3 DNA sequence: TGTGCCAGCAGCCAGACGAGCCACCAAGAGACCCAGTACTTC. Translating gives CASSQTSHQETQYF.

Concerning this clonotype itself: This beta chain is a stray read from a library made for alpha chains; its abundance is not meaningful. The V gene is TRBV7-6, the J gene TRBJ2-1; no reliable D call. Trimming left V 1 base short and J 7 bases short, with 11 bases between. The CDR3 sequence is 14 residues long. Germline CDR1 is SGHVS and CDR2 is FNYEAQ. The CDR3 region has the DNA TGTGCCAGCAGCTTAGAAGGCCCCTGGAATGAGCAGTTCTTC. This encodes CASSLEGPWNEQFF.

As for this clonotype: A library prepared for alpha chains yielded this beta chain as an off-target read; its size is of little meaning. The V and J genes are TRBV12-3 or TRBV12-4 and TRBJ2-2; weak D call: TRBD2 (6 bases). The CDR3 has 14 residues. V dropped 0 bases and J dropped 7 bases, with 9 bases sitting between them. CDR3 region: CASSLARGIGELFF. The CDR3 DNA follows: TGTGCCAGCAGTTTAGCGCGGGGAATCGGGGAGCTGTTTTTT.

This clonotype showed up just a few times. This beta chain is an off-target read within a library intended for alpha chains, so its frequency means little. The chain joins TRBV29-1 to TRBJ2-5; 8 positions agree with TRBD1. Germline CDR1 reads SQVTM; CDR2 reads ANQGSEA. The CDR3 covers 15 residues. V shed 7 bases, J shed 2 bases, and the junction held 12 bases outside the gene matches. The CDR3 nucleotides are TGCAGCGCGTGGGATACAGGGGGTTTTCAAGAGACCCAGTACTTC. Translated, it gives CSAWDTGGFQETQYF. Drawing the rest from reference TRBV29-1 and TRBJ2-5, the complete variable domain is SAVISQKPSRDICQRGTSLTIQCQVDSQVTMMFWYRQQPGQSLTLIATANQGSEATYESGFVIDKFPISRPNLTFSTLTVSNMSPEDSSIYLCSAWDTGGFQETQYFGPGTRLLVL.

As for this clonotype: With the library built for alpha chains, this beta chain is off target and its frequency is not meaningful. The chain is built from TRBV3-1 and TRBJ2-7; TRBD1 matches 7 bases. V dropped 3 bases and J dropped 2; count of bases not matched to a gene: 10. Germline CDR1 and CDR2: LGHDT and YNNKEL (reference sequence). The CDR3 totals 16 residues. DNA of the CDR3: TGTGCCAGCAGCCAGTGGGGACAGCTTAGTACCTACGAGCAGTACTTC. This encodes CASSQWGQLSTYEQYF.

Notes on this clonotype: The library was prepared for alpha chains; this beta chain is a stray read, so its frequency means little. Written as DNA, the CDR3 is TGTGCCTGGAGTGGGGGGACAGGGAGGAATGAGCAGTTCTTC. Amino acid sequence: CAWSGGTGRNEQFF. The gene calls are TRBV30 and TRBJ2-1; TRBD1 agrees at 9 bases. This CDR3 has 14 amino acids. The germline V gene has CDR1 GTSNPN and CDR2 SVGIG (reference sequence). Trimming removed 1 base from V and 7 bases from J; junction bases left unmatched: 5.